These 21 T cell receptor beta chains share one sample of origin, sequenced in a study of identical twins. One entry per CDR3 protein results from TCRdb running MiXCR on the 5' RACE reads. This sample yields a few hundred thousand distinct CDR3 sequences, of which over 8.5% are seen a single time; around 3.1% belongs to the top ten. The same data also contributed to another study, on yellow fever vaccine responses in identical twins.

Specimen: PBMCs. These TCRs come from a young woman in good health.

This clonotype appeared many times. V usage is TRBV5-4 and J usage is TRBJ2-1; maybe TRBD2 (6 bases). The V end lost 6 bases, the J end lost 4 bases, and 11 bases lay between the germline ends. Germline CDR1 SGHNT, CDR2 YYREEE (reference sequence). The CDR3 totals 13 residues. This CDR3 reads CASTFRGYNEQFF. The DNA of the CDR3 is TGTGCCAGCACCTTCCGGGGGTACAATGAGCAGTTCTTC.

This rearrangement joins TRBV27 to TRBJ1-6, with 7 bases fitting TRBD1. The V and J ends lost 6 bases and 0 bases, in that order; junction bases with no gene match: 8. The CDR3 is made up of 17 amino acids. In germline, CDR1 is MNHEY, CDR2 SMNVEV (reference sequence). The CDR3 reads CASSPDRISSYNSPLHF. For the CDR3, the DNA is TGTGCCAGCAGCCCGGACAGGATTAGCTCCTATAATTCACCCCTCCACTTT.

V usage is TRBV27 and J usage is TRBJ2-5; perhaps TRBD2 as D (5 bases). Looked up from germline, CDR1 is MNHEY and CDR2 is SMNVEV (reference sequence). V was pared by 6 bases and J by 7 bases, with 12 bases between. The CDR3 is 12 amino acids. The CDR3 sequence: CASRLGDGTQYF. Written as DNA, the CDR3 is TGTGCCAGCAGGCTCGGGGATGGGACCCAGTACTTC.

This clonotype was recorded a few times. The chain links TRBV27 to TRBJ2-5; 13 bases fit TRBD2. The CDR3 has 15 residues. Unmatched junction bases numbered 7, after V lost 8 bases and J lost 4 bases. CDR1 and CDR2 from the germline V gene are MNHEY and SMNVEV (reference sequence). DNA of the CDR3: TGTGCCAGCGGACTAGCGGGAGTGGTAGGAGAGACCCAGTACTTC. It codes for CASGLAGVVGETQYF.

This clonotype has only a few counts. The chain employs TRBV18 and TRBJ2-3, with TRBD2 identical over 13 bases. Trimming took 4 bases from V and 4 from J; bases not matched to a gene: 5. The CDR3 totals 16 residues. The germline CDR1 and CDR2 sequences are KGHSH and LQKENI. The CDR3 DNA follows: TGTGCCAGCTCACGGAGACTAGCGGGAGGTTCAGATACGCAGTATTTT. Its translation is CASSRRLAGGSDTQYF.

The rearrangement links TRBV20-1 to TRBJ2-3; 7 bases fit TRBD2. With 5 bases clipped from V and 2 bases from J, the junction kept 10 bases outside the gene matches. Germline V CDR1 and CDR2: DFQATT, SNEGSKA (reference sequence). The CDR3 is made up of 15 amino acids. As DNA, the CDR3 is TGCAGTGCTGAAAAATCAGCGGGGTCCACAGATACGCAGTATTTT. Translated: CSAEKSAGSTDTQYF.

In its sample, this clonotype was seen a few times. The chain recombines TRBV7-2 with TRBJ2-7; no definite D call. CDR3 length equals 14 residues. V was pared by 5 bases and J by 3 bases, with 14 bases between. CDR1 SGHTA and CDR2 FQGNSA come from the germline V gene. The CDR3 DNA is TGTGCCAGCAGCGCCGGAAGTACCTACTACGAGCAGTACTTC. Protein: CASSAGSTYYEQYF.

At least ten counts were recorded for this clonotype. V and J are TRBV12-3 or TRBV12-4 and TRBJ2-7, with D unclear. The CDR3 is 11 residues long. V dropped 8 bases and J dropped 4 bases, with 9 bases sitting between them. The chain's CDR3 is CASSHGYEQYF. The CDR3 bases are TGTGCCAGCTCCCATGGATACGAGCAGTACTTC.

The V and J genes are TRBV20-1 and TRBJ2-3; 7 bases match TRBD2. There are 14 residues in the CDR3. V gave up 1 base and J gave up 7 bases; unmatched junction bases: 8. Looked up from germline, CDR1 is DFQATT and CDR2 is SNEGSKA (reference sequence). The CDR3 here is CSARVSGAGNTQYF. DNA for the CDR3: TGCAGTGCTAGAGTGTCAGGAGCGGGGAATACGCAGTATTTT.

This clonotype occurred a few times. The J gene is TRBJ1-6, the V gene TRBV20-1; 9 bases are a match to TRBD1. CDR3 length equals 13 residues. J gave up 10 bases and V 3 bases, and 4 bases lay outside the gene matches. Germline-derived CDR1 and CDR2 are DFQATT and SNEGSKA (reference sequence). DNA of the CDR3: TGCAGTGCTAGGAGGGGACAGGGCTCACCCCTCCACTTT. Translation: CSARRGQGSPLHF.

The J gene is TRBJ2-3, the V gene TRBV5-1; no firm D call. This CDR3 has 12 residues. Germline assignment: CDR1 SGHRS and CDR2 YFSETQ. V was clipped by 5 bases and J by 2 bases, with 6 bases between them. The CDR3 sequence: CASRITTDTQYF. DNA for the CDR3: TGCGCCAGCAGAATAACCACAGATACGCAGTATTTT.

A word on this clonotype: This may come from a read error, since a much larger clone is one base off. The J gene is TRBJ2-2, the V gene TRBV28; tentatively, D is TRBD1 (5 bases). V was clipped by 4 bases and J by 1 base, with 7 bases between them. This CDR3 spans 14 amino acids. Germline CDR1 MDHEN, CDR2 SYDVKM. In DNA, the CDR3 is TGTGCCAGCAGTTATACAGGGAACACCGGGGAGCTGTTTTTT. It encodes CASSYTGNTGELFF. Variable domain in full (rest from reference TRBV28 and TRBJ2-2): DVKVTQSSRYLVKRTGEKVFLECVQDMDHENMFWYRQDPGLGLRLIYFSYDVKMKEKGDIPEGYSVSREKKERFSLILESASTNQTSMYLCASSYTGNTGELFFGEGSRLTVL.

In its sample, this clonotype was seen a few times. The V call is TRBV28, the J call TRBJ1-2, with D tentatively TRBD1 (6 bases). Trimming removed 7 bases at V and 5 bases at J, with 14 bases between. Germline V CDR1 and CDR2: MDHEN, SYDVKM. The CDR3 is 13 residues long. The CDR3 sequence is CASTPGHPYGYTF. Here the CDR3 DNA reads TGTGCCAGCACCCCGGGACATCCTTATGGCTACACCTTC.

This chain connects TRBV10-3 to TRBJ2-7; 7 positions match TRBD2. The CDR3 totals 15 residues. Germline loops: CDR1 ENHRY, CDR2 SYGVKD. V shed 3 bases and J 7 bases; nucleotides not matched to a gene: 12. Written as DNA, the CDR3 is TGTGCCATCAGTGAAAATCTGGGGGGGATGGGTGAGCAGTACTTC. It specifies CAISENLGGMGEQYF.

The chain joins TRBV5-4 to TRBJ2-7; 10 bases are a match to TRBD1. The CDR3 spans 14 residues. Losses at the gene ends were 2 bases for V and 6 bases for J; bases not matched to a gene: 5. The germline CDR1 and CDR2 sequences are SGHNT and YYREEE (reference sequence). CDR3 DNA: TGTGCCAGCAGCTTTCCGGGACAGGGGAGCGAGCAGTACTTC. Its translation is CASSFPGQGSEQYF.

CDR3 in amino acids: CSARVTGQRTSGSNEQFF. CDR3 DNA: TGCAGTGCTAGAGTAACAGGGCAACGGACTAGCGGGAGCAATGAGCAGTTCTTC. V gene TRBV20-1 combines with J gene TRBJ2-1, with TRBD2 matching over 13 bases. This CDR3 comprises 18 residues. Per germline, CDR1 DFQATT and CDR2 SNEGSKA (reference sequence). Germline trimming cut 1 base from V and 6 bases from J; bases unmatched to any gene: 12.

In this sample, this clonotype turned up many times. The chain carries TRBV25-1 and TRBJ2-1; 10 bases map to TRBD1. The CDR3 runs 16 residues. CDR1 is MGHDK, CDR2 SYGVNS, per germline. Trimming cost V 1 base and J 6 bases; bases outside gene matches: 6. The CDR3 DNA reads TGTGCCAGCAGTGAATCTGGGGACAGGGGTTCCAATGAGCAGTTCTTC. It specifies CASSESGDRGSNEQFF. The complete variable domain, with remaining parts taken from reference TRBV25-1 and TRBJ2-1, reads EADIYQTPRYLVIGTGKKITLECSQTMGHDKMYWYQQDPGMELHLIHYSYGVNSTEKGDLSSESTVSRIRTEHFPLTLESARPSHTSQYLCASSESGDRGSNEQFFGPGTRLTVL.

This clonotype has ten or more counts. The rearrangement links TRBV12-3 or TRBV12-4 to TRBJ1-1, with D tentatively TRBD1 (6 bases). The CDR3 runs to 14 residues. The V end was cut by 5 bases, the J end by 2 bases, with 12 bases between. CDR3 sequence: CASSPQGRNTEAFF. CDR3 bases: TGTGCCAGCAGTCCACAGGGCCGTAACACTGAAGCTTTCTTT.

J is TRBJ2-7 and V is TRBV6-2 or TRBV6-3; tentative D call: TRBD2 (6 bases). Per the germline V gene, CDR1 is MNHEY and CDR2 is SVGEGT. Between the trimmed V and J ends, which lost 9 bases and 5 bases, there was a span of 14 bases. The CDR3 is made up of 12 amino acids. The CDR3 loop reads CASEEGLNEQYF. The CDR3 coding sequence is TGTGCCAGTGAGGAGGGCCTAAACGAGCAGTACTTC.

This clonotype showed up many times. The chain combines TRBV7-3 with TRBJ2-1, with a possible D match to TRBD1 (6 bases). Trimming shortened V by 2 bases and J by 3 bases, and 11 bases separated the two germline ends. CDR3 size: 15 residues. CDR1 is SGHTA, CDR2 FQGTGA, per germline. For the CDR3, the DNA is TGTGCCAGCAGCTTACTGGGGGCAAGCTACAATGAGCAGTTCTTC. Amino acid sequence: CASSLLGASYNEQFF.

This chain joins TRBV28 and TRBJ2-2, with 10 bases matching TRBD1. Trimming removed 6 bases from V and 3 bases from J; junction bases left unmatched: 7. The germline V gene has CDR1 MDHEN and CDR2 SYDVKM. This CDR3 contains 16 residues. The chain's CDR3 is CASRMTGTGDTGELFF. The CDR3 bases are TGTGCCAGCAGGATGACCGGGACAGGGGACACCGGGGAGCTGTTTTTT.